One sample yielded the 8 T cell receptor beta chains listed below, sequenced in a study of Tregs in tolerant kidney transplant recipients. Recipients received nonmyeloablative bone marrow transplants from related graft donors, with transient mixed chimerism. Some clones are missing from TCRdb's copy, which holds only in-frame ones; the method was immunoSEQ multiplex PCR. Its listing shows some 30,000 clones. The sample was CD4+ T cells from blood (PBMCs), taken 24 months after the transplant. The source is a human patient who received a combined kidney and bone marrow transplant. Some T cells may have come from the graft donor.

The sequenced part of the CDR3 DNA is TGCAGTGCCCCCCGCGGGGGTGAGGCCTACAATGAG. Translated, it gives CSAPRGGEAYNE. The complete CDR3 protein is CSAPRGGEAYNEQFF. The rearrangement joins TRBV20-1 to TRBJ2-1; 7 bases fit TRBD2. With the read ending 3 residues before the CDR3 end, the germline J gene is used to fill in that end. The J segment lost 2 bases and the V segment lost 6 bases, leaving 10 bases of the junction unmatched. The germline CDR1 and CDR2 sequences are DFQATT and SNEGSKA (reference sequence). The CDR3 extends over 15 amino acids.

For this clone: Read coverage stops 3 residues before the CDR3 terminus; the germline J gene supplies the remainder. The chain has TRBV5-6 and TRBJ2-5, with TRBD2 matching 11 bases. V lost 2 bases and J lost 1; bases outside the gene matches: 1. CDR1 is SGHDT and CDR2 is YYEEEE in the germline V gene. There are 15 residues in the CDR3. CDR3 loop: CASSFGLAGQETQYF. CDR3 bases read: TGTGCCAGCAGCTTTGGACTAGCGGGCCAAGAGACC.

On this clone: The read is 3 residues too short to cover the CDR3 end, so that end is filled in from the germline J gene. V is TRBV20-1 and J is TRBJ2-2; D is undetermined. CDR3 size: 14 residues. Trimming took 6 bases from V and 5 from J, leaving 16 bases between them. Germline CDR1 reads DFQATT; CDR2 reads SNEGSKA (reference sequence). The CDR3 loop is CSAATNRRTGELFF. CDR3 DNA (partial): TGCAGTGCAGCGACCAACCGTCGGACCGGGGAG.

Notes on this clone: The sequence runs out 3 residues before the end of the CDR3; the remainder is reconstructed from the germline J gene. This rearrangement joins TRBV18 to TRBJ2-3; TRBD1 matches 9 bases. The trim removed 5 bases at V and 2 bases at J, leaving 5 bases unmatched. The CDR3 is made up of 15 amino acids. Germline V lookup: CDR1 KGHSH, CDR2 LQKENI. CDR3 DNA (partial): TGTGCCAGCTCATCCGGACAGGGGAACACAGATACG. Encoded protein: CASSSGQGNTDT. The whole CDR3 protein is CASSSGQGNTDTQYF.

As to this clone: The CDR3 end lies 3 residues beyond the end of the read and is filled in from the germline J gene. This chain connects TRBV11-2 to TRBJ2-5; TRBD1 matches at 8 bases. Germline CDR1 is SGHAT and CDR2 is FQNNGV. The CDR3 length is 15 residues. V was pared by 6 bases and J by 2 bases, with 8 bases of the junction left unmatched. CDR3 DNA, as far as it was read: TGTGCCAGCAGTTTTTGGACAGGGACGCAAGAGACC. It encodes CASSFWTGTQET. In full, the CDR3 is CASSFWTGTQETQYF.

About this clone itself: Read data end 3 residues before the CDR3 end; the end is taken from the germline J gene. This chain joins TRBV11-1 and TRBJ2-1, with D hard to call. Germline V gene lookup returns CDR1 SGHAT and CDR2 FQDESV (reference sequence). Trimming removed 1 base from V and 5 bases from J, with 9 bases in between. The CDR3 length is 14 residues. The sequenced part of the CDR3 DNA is TGTGCCAGCAGCTTAGGTAGATTCGACAATGAG. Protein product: CASSLGRFDNE. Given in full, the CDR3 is CASSLGRFDNEQFF.

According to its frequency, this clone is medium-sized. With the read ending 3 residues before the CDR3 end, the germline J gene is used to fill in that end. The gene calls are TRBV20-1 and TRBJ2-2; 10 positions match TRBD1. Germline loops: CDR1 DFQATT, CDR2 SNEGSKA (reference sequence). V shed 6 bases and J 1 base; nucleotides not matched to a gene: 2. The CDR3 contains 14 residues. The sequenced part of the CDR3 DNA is TGCAGTGCGGACAGGGGGAGGAACACCGGGGAG. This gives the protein CSADRGRNTGE. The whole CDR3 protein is CSADRGRNTGELFF.

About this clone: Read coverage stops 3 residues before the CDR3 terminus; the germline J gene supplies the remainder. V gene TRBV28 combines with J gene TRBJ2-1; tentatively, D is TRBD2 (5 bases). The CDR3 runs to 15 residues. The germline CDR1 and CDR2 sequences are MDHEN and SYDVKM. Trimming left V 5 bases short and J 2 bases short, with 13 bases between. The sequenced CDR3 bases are TGTGCCAGCAGTCCCCTCGAGGGTCCCTACAATGAG. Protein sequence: CASSPLEGPYNE. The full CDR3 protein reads CASSPLEGPYNEQFF.